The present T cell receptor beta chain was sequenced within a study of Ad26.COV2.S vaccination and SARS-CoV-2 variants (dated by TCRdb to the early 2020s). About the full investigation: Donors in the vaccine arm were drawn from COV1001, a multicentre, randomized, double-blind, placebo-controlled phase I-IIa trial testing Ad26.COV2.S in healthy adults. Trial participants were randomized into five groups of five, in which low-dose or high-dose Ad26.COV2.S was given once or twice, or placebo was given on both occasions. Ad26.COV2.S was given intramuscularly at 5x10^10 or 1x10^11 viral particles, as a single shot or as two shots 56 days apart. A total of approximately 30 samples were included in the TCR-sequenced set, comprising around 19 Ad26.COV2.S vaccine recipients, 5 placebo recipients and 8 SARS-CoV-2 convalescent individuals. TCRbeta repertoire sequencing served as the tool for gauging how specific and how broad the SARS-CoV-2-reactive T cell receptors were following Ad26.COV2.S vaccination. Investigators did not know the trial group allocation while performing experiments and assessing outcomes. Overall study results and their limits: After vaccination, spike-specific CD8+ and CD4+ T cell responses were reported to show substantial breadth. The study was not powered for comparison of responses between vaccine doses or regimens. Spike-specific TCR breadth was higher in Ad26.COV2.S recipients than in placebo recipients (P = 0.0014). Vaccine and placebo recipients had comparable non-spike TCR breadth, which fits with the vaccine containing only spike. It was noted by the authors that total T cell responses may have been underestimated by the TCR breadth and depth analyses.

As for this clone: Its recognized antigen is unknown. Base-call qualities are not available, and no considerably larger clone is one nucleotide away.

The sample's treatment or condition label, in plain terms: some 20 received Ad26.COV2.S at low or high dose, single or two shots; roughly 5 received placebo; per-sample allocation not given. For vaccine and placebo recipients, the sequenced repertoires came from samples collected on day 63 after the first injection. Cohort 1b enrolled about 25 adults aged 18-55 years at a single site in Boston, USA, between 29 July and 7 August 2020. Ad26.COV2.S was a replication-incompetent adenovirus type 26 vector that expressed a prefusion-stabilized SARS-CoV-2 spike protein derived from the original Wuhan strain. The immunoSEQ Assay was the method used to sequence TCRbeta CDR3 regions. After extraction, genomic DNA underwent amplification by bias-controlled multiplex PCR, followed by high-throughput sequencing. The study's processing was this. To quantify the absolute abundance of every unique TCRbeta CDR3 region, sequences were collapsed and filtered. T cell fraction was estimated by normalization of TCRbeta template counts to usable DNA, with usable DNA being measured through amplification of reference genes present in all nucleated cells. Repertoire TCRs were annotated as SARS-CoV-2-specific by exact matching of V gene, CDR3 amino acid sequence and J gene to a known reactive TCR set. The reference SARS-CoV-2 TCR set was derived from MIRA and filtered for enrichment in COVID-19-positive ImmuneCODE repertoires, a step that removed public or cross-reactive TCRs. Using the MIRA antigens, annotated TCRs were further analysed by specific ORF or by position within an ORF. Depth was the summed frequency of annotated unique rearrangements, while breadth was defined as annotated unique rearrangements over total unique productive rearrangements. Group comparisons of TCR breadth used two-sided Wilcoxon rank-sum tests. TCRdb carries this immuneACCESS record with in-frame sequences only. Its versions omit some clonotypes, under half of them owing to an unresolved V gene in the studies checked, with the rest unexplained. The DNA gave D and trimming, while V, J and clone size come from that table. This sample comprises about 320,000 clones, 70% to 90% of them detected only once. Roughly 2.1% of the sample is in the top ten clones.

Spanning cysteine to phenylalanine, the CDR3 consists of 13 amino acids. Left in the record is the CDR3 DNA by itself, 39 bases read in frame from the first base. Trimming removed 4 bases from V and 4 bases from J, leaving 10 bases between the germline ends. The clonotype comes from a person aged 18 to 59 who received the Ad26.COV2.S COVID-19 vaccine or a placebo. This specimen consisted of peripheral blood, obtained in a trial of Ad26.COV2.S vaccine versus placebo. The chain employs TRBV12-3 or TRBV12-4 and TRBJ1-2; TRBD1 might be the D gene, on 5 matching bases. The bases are TGTGCCAGCAGTTCCGGGACTCCCTATGGCTACACCTTC. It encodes CASSSGTPYGYTF.